These 32 T cell receptor beta chains were all obtained from the same sample, sequenced in a study. TCRdb recomputed calls from the RT-PCR reads with MiXCR, one row per CDR3 protein. The repertoire consists of about 680,000 distinct CDR3 sequences, with 13% to 15% occurring once and the leading ten covering roughly 3.9%. The sample was memory CD4+ T cells from blood. The receptors originated from a female donor in good health, serving as a healthy control.

In its sample, this clonotype was seen a few times. The V call is TRBV7-2, the J call TRBJ2-5, with TRBD2 identical over 10 bases. The V gene's germline CDR1 is SGHTA and CDR2 FQGNSA. J gave up 1 base and V 2 bases, and 4 bases lay outside the gene matches. The CDR3 totals 16 residues. CDR3 DNA sequence: TGTGCCAGCAGCTTAAGGACTAGCGGATTCCAAGAGACCCAGTACTTC. Its protein product is CASSLRTSGFQETQYF. Looking up the rest from reference TRBV7-2 and TRBJ2-5 gives the full variable domain: GAGVSQSPSNKVTEKGKDVELRCDPISGHTALYWYRQSLGQGLEFLIYFQGNSAPDKSGLPSDRFSAERTGGSVSTLTIQRTQQEDSAVYLCASSLRTSGFQETQYFGPGTRLLVL.

The rearrangement links TRBV4-3 to TRBJ2-2; 10 bases are a match to TRBD2. Per the germline V gene, CDR1 is LGHNA and CDR2 is YSLEER. V lost 2 bases to trimming and J lost 0 bases; unmatched junction nucleotides: 3. The CDR3 length is 17 residues. The CDR3 sequence: CASSQKRGGTNTGELFF. As DNA, the CDR3 is TGCGCCAGCAGCCAAAAGCGGGGGGGGACGAACACCGGGGAGCTGTTTTTT.

This sequence joins TRBV6-1 and TRBJ2-7; D gene ambiguous. Germline assignment: CDR1 MNHNS and CDR2 SASEGT. V lost 7 bases to trimming and J lost 4 bases, with 14 bases between them. The CDR3 contains 13 residues. As DNA, the CDR3 is TGTGCCAGCACTGCGACAATGGGGTACGAGCAGTACTTC. Its translation: CASTATMGYEQYF.

In its sample, this clonotype was seen a few times. This chain uses TRBV20-1 with TRBJ2-1; D could derive from TRBD1 or TRBD2 (5 bases each). V lost 5 bases to trimming and J lost 0 bases, with 14 bases between them. Germline CDR1 and CDR2: DFQATT and SNEGSKA (reference sequence). The length of the CDR3 is 15 residues. The CDR3 spells CSAQGSGSSYNEQFF. DNA for the CDR3: TGCAGTGCTCAGGGATCGGGATCCTCCTACAATGAGCAGTTCTTC.

In its sample, this clonotype was seen many times. This sequence joins TRBV7-9 and TRBJ1-2, with 7 bases lining up with TRBD1. CDR3 length: 16 amino acids. V trimming: 5 bases; J trimming: 4 bases; junction bases outside the gene matches: 13. Per the germline V gene, CDR1 is SEHNR and CDR2 is FQNEAQ (reference sequence). The CDR3 protein is CASSEQTGRTGYGYTF. The CDR3 DNA reads TGTGCCAGCAGCGAACAGACAGGGAGGACGGGCTATGGCTACACCTTC.

This clonotype was counted ten times or more. V gene TRBV12-3 or TRBV12-4 combines with J gene TRBJ1-2, with D maybe TRBD1 (6 bases). V dropped 3 bases and J dropped 8 bases, with 13 bases sitting between them. CDR3 length equals 13 residues. The CDR3: CASSFNRAGGYTF. Written as DNA, the CDR3 is TGTGCCAGCAGTTTTAACAGGGCAGGCGGCTACACCTTC.

This clonotype has at least ten counts. The CDR3 nucleotides read TGTGCCAGCACCCCAACAGGGATACCTAACTATGGCTACACCTTC. Protein sequence: CASTPTGIPNYGYTF. V and J are TRBV12-3 or TRBV12-4 and TRBJ1-2, with TRBD1 as a possible D gene (6 bases). CDR3 length equals 15 residues. The V end lost 7 bases, the J end lost 0 bases, and 15 bases lay between the germline ends.

This clonotype was counted a few times. The chain couples TRBV20-1 to TRBJ2-1, with 10 bases identical to TRBD2. The CDR3 is 16 amino acids. Per germline, CDR1 DFQATT and CDR2 SNEGSKA (reference sequence). V lost 4 bases and J lost 4; bases outside the gene matches: 10. The CDR3 DNA reads TGCAGTGCTACGATACTAGCGGGGTCTACTTACAATGAGCAGTTCTTC. Its protein product is CSATILAGSTYNEQFF.

This clonotype came up a few times. The rearrangement uses TRBV12-3 or TRBV12-4 and TRBJ2-1; possibly TRBD2 for D (7 bases). With 5 bases removed from V and 8 bases from J, the gap between germline ends came to 16 bases. This CDR3 has 14 amino acids. CDR3 coding DNA: TGTGCCAGCAGTATTGGGGGCGGGAGTGATGAGCAGTTCTTC. It translates to CASSIGGGSDEQFF.

The J gene is TRBJ2-5, the V gene TRBV7-2; possible D gene TRBD2, 6 bases. This CDR3 comprises 14 residues. Per the germline V gene, CDR1 is SGHTA and CDR2 is FQGNSA. With 5 bases removed from V and 4 bases from J, the gap between germline ends came to 14 bases. The CDR3 region is CASSADWGGETQYF. The DNA for the CDR3 is TGTGCCAGCAGCGCCGACTGGGGAGGAGAGACCCAGTACTTC. The full variable domain, in which reference TRBV7-2 and TRBJ2-5 provide the parts outside the CDR3, is GAGVSQSPSNKVTEKGKDVELRCDPISGHTALYWYRQSLGQGLEFLIYFQGNSAPDKSGLPSDRFSAERTGGSVSTLTIQRTQQEDSAVYLCASSADWGGETQYFGPGTRLLVL.

This clonotype was recorded at least ten times. This chain joins TRBV7-9 and TRBJ2-5; 8 positions match TRBD1. The CDR3 contains 14 residues. The V and J ends lost 4 bases and 4 bases, in that order; junction bases with no gene match: 5. Germline values: CDR1 SEHNR, CDR2 FQNEAQ (reference sequence). This chain's CDR3 is CASSSTDRGETQYF. In nucleotides, the CDR3 is TGTGCCAGCAGCTCTACCGACAGGGGAGAGACCCAGTACTTC.

This clonotype was seen more than once but under ten times. The J gene is TRBJ2-6, the V gene TRBV6-5, with a tentative D call TRBD1 (5 bases). CDR1 is MNHEY and CDR2 is SVGAGI in the germline V gene. The CDR3 is made up of 14 amino acids. V lost 7 bases to trimming and J lost 1 base, with 8 bases between them. In DNA form, the CDR3 reads TGTGCCAGCAAACCAGGGTCTGGGGCCAACGTCCTGACTTTC. Its translation: CASKPGSGANVLTF.

There are many counts of this clonotype. The chain links TRBV28 to TRBJ1-1; D call uncertain. CDR3 length: 12 amino acids. V lost 4 bases and J 0 bases, leaving 3 bases between the germline ends. Germline V lookup: CDR1 MDHEN, CDR2 SYDVKM. The CDR3 region is CASSSMNTEAFF. The CDR3 coding sequence is TGTGCCAGCAGTTCTATGAACACTGAAGCTTTCTTT.

This clonotype was observed a handful of times. The DNA for the CDR3 is TGTGCCAGCAGTTCCCCGGGGGGTTTGAACACTGAAGCTTTCTTT. Encoded protein: CASSSPGGLNTEAFF. This rearrangement joins TRBV12-3 or TRBV12-4 to TRBJ1-1, with D perhaps matching TRBD1 (5 bases). The V end lost 4 bases, the J end lost 0 bases, and 12 bases lay between the germline ends. The CDR3 is 15 amino acids.

A few counts support this clonotype. The CDR3 bases are TGTGCCAGCAGTGACGGGGGAGGGGGTAGGACCGGGGAGCTGTTTTTT. Its protein product is CASSDGGGGRTGELFF. This chain uses TRBV9 with TRBJ2-2; D might be TRBD2 (7 bases). V was clipped by 5 bases and J by 5 bases, with 19 bases between them. The CDR3 loop spans 16 amino acids. In germline, CDR1 is SGDLS, CDR2 YYNGEE.

Ten or more counts support this clonotype. The rearrangement joins TRBV30 to TRBJ2-2; 9 bases match TRBD1. Germline lookup yields CDR1 GTSNPN and CDR2 SVGIG (reference sequence). CDR3 length: 16 residues. Trimming at V came to 1 base and at J to 7 bases, leaving 10 bases not matched to a gene. The CDR3 loop is CAWSDRGRSFGGELFF. The CDR3 DNA reads as TGTGCCTGGAGTGACAGGGGGCGTTCCTTCGGCGGGGAGCTGTTTTTT.

This sequence joins TRBV4-2 and TRBJ2-1, with 8 positions matching TRBD2. This CDR3 region has 15 residues. CDR1 and CDR2 from the germline V gene are LGHNA and YNFKEQ. With V trimmed by 1 base and J by 4 bases, 3 bases remained unmatched. CDR3 region: CASSQASGGYNEQFF. In DNA, the CDR3 is TGTGCCAGCAGCCAAGCCAGCGGGGGATACAATGAGCAGTTCTTC.

The chain carries TRBV11-2 and TRBJ2-3; D is uncertain. The CDR3 covers 12 residues. V lost 0 bases to trimming and J lost 9 bases, with 7 bases between them. In germline, CDR1 is SGHAT, CDR2 FQNNGV. The CDR3 DNA is TGTGCCAGCAGCTTAGAGGCGCAGACGCAGTATTTT. Translated, it gives CASSLEAQTQYF.

This chain links TRBV10-3 with TRBJ2-7; 7 positions agree with TRBD2. Germline V gives CDR1 ENHRY, CDR2 SYGVKD. The CDR3 totals 13 residues. Unmatched junction bases numbered 1, after V lost 2 bases and J lost 3 bases. CDR3 nucleotides: TGTGCCATCAGTGAGGCTAGCGGCTACGAGCAGTACTTC. Translating it yields CAISEASGYEQYF.

The gene calls are TRBV9 and TRBJ2-7; possibly TRBD2 for D (6 bases). The V end was cut by 0 bases, the J end by 0 bases, with 10 bases between. The CDR3 loop spans 15 amino acids. Germline V gives CDR1 SGDLS, CDR2 YYNGEE. In DNA form, the CDR3 reads TGTGCCAGCAGCGTAGATTGGGACTCCTCCTACGAGCAGTACTTC. Translated, it gives CASSVDWDSSYEQYF.

V usage is TRBV20-1 and J usage is TRBJ2-3; 13 nucleotides agree with TRBD2. The germline gives CDR1 DFQATT, CDR2 SNEGSKA (reference sequence). The CDR3 has 16 residues. V dropped 6 bases and J dropped 6; count of bases not matched to a gene: 12. Here the CDR3 reads CSANGLAGAMWDTQYF. The CDR3 nucleotides read TGCAGTGCCAACGGACTAGCGGGGGCCATGTGGGATACGCAGTATTTT.

The chain links TRBV5-1 to TRBJ1-1; tentatively, D is TRBD1 (5 bases). Germline CDR1 reads SGHRS; CDR2 reads YFSETQ. The CDR3 is made up of 14 amino acids. V dropped 6 bases and J dropped 0 bases, with 12 bases sitting between them. CDR3 coding DNA: TGCGCCAGCATTGGGGCGGGGATGAACACTGAAGCTTTCTTT. Translation gives CASIGAGMNTEAFF.

This chain links TRBV20-1 with TRBJ2-6; maybe TRBD2 (5 bases). Deletions cut 4 bases from V and 5 bases from J, with 9 bases between. Germline CDR1 DFQATT, CDR2 SNEGSKA (reference sequence). The CDR3 is made up of 13 amino acids. The CDR3 nucleotides read TGCAGTGCTACCGAGGGATGGGCCAACGTCCTGACTTTC. Protein: CSATEGWANVLTF.

J is TRBJ1-5 and V is TRBV7-8; 7 nucleotides match TRBD1. The germline gives CDR1 SGHVS, CDR2 FQNEAQ. With 4 bases clipped from V and 3 bases from J, the junction kept 9 bases outside the gene matches. There are 16 residues in the CDR3. This chain's CDR3 is CASSSEGAGNNQPQHF. CDR3 bases: TGTGCCAGCAGCTCTGAGGGGGCAGGAAACAATCAGCCCCAGCATTTT.

This clonotype came up many times. The V gene is TRBV20-1, the J gene TRBJ2-3; TRBD1 matches 9 bases. CDR1 and CDR2 from the germline V gene are DFQATT and SNEGSKA (reference sequence). This CDR3 comprises 13 residues. V was pared by 5 bases and J by 4 bases, with 4 bases of the junction left unmatched. The CDR3 nucleotides read TGCAGTGCTCCGGGACAGGGCGCAGATACGCAGTATTTT. The encoded protein is CSAPGQGADTQYF.

This clonotype came up many times. V and J are TRBV29-1 and TRBJ2-1, with a possible D match to TRBD1 (6 bases). Germline V CDR1 and CDR2: SQVTM, ANQGSEA. Trimming pared 4 bases from V and 2 bases from J, leaving 12 bases between. The CDR3 totals 14 residues. The CDR3 loop reads CSVVTGDTYNEQFF. The CDR3 DNA sequence: TGCAGCGTTGTAACCGGGGACACCTACAATGAGCAGTTCTTC.

CDR3 loop: CASSSYSGTRHNEQFF. CDR3 DNA: TGCGCCAGCAGCTCGTATTCCGGGACGCGCCACAATGAGCAGTTCTTC. The chain recombines TRBV5-1 with TRBJ2-1, with D perhaps assigned TRBD1 or TRBD2 (5 bases each). Looked up from germline, CDR1 is SGHRS and CDR2 is YFSETQ. The V end lost 3 bases, the J end lost 5 bases, and 18 bases lay between the germline ends. CDR3 length: 16 amino acids.

This clonotype has a handful of counts. The chain uses TRBV5-1 and TRBJ2-7, with 9 bases lining up with TRBD1. The germline gives CDR1 SGHRS, CDR2 YFSETQ. After removal of 0 bases from V and 2 bases from J, the junction contained 3 bases not matched to a gene. The CDR3 is made up of 15 amino acids. This chain's CDR3 is CASSLVGQGTYEQYF. The CDR3 nucleotides read TGCGCCAGCAGCTTGGTGGGACAGGGCACCTACGAGCAGTACTTC.

Details on this clonotype: A read error may explain this, as a much larger clone is one base away. CDR3 region: CASSWTGSNQPRHF. In DNA, the CDR3 is TGTGCCAGCAGCTGGACCGGTAGCAATCAGCCCCGGCATTTT. The genes are TRBV7-9 and TRBJ1-5; D is unresolved. This CDR3 is 14 amino acids long. In germline, CDR1 is SEHNR, CDR2 FQNEAQ (reference sequence).

V gene TRBV11-2 combines with J gene TRBJ2-3; tentatively, D is TRBD1 (5 bases). V was cut by 1 base and J by 1 base, with 12 bases left in between. CDR1 and CDR2 (germline): SGHAT, FQNNGV. CDR3 length: 16 residues. CDR3 nucleotide sequence: TGTGCCAGCAGCTTAGGCGGCAGGGTGGGCACAGATACGCAGTATTTT. It codes for CASSLGGRVGTDTQYF.

V and J are TRBV4-3 and TRBJ1-2, with TRBD1 matching 10 bases. After removal of 6 bases from V and 5 bases from J, the junction contained 15 bases not matched to a gene. CDR1 and CDR2 from the germline V gene are LGHNA and YSLEER. There are 17 residues in the CDR3. The CDR3 loop reads CASSPQTGQGNLYGYTF. The CDR3 region has the DNA TGCGCCAGCAGTCCTCAAACGGGACAGGGGAATCTTTATGGCTACACCTTC.

The chain uses TRBV7-9 and TRBJ2-7, with TRBD1 as a possible D gene (6 bases). The V end lost 5 bases, the J end lost 5 bases, and 10 bases lay between the germline ends. The CDR3 is made up of 12 amino acids. Germline loops: CDR1 SEHNR, CDR2 FQNEAQ (reference sequence). The CDR3 region has the DNA TGTGCCAGCAGCAACAGGGAAAACGAGCAGTACTTC. Its protein is CASSNRENEQYF.